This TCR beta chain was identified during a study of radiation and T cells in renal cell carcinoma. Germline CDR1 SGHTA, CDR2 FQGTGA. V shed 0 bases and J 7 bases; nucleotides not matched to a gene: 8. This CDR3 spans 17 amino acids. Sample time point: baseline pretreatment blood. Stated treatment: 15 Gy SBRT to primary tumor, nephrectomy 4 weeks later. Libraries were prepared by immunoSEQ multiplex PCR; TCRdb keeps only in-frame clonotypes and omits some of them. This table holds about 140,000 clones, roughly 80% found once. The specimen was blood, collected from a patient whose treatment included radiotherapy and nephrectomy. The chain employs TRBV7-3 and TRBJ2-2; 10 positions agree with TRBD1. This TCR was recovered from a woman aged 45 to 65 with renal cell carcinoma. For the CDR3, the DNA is TGTGCCAGCAGCTTAACGCGGGACAGGGGAAGGATCGGGGAGCTGTTTTTT. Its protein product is CASSLTRDRGRIGELFF.